Described below is a single TCR beta chain sequence and its context. In germline, CDR1 is LNHDA, CDR2 SQIVND (reference sequence). This CDR3 is 13 amino acids long. V lost 6 bases, J lost 3 bases, and 3 bases stayed unmatched. Profiled with immunoSEQ multiplex PCR; TCRdb holds only in-frame clones, not every one. The sample has around 230,000 clones, roughly 89% seen once. This specimen belongs to a study of blood T cell repertoires in COVID-19. The overall study: The cDNA or gDNA used as material had been derived from T cells, B-cell-depleted T cells, or PBMCs.

Across about 22 US areas, participants ranged in age from 18 to 89 years. Grouping used clinical history reported by participants in a survey and questionnaire. The chain uses TRBV19 and TRBJ2-7, with 9 bases fitting TRBD2. This clonotype was obtained from a man younger than 35 with acute COVID-19. Sequencing used PBMCs or T cells enriched from blood (not recorded which). The CDR3 is CASRETSGYEQYF. In nucleotides, the CDR3 is TGTGCCAGTAGAGAGACTAGCGGCTACGAGCAGTACTTC.